A selection of T cell receptor beta chains follows, all from one sample in a study of OX40 agonist ivuxolimab in advanced cancers. Produced via immunoSEQ multiplex PCR; TCRdb's table is partial and in-frame only. The sample yields over 30,000 clones, roughly four fifths seen once. This sample comprised CD4+ or CD8+ T cells sorted from blood, obtained in a trial of the OX40 agonist ivuxolimab. All receptors derive from an adult with an advanced solid tumor such as melanoma, head and neck, liver or kidney cancer. The CDR3 runs from the conserved cysteine through the conserved F or W. D genes are given only for firm matches. Clone sizes are given selectively: once, few, many, or a class where the clone is expanded.

d_call clone_size j_call v_call cdr3_nt cdr3_aa
TRBD2 NA TRBJ2-4 TRBV10-2 TGCGCCAGCAGTGACCTCAACCACGCGGGGGGGAACATTCAGTACTTC CASSDLNHAGGNIQYF
TRBD2 NA TRBJ2-4 TRBV19 TGTGCCAGTAGTGTCCGGGACTATAGGGACATTCAGTACTTC CASSVRDYRDIQYF
NA NA TRBJ1-1 TRBV28 TGTGCCAGCAGTTCACTGACAGTCGGAGCTTTCTTT CASSSLTVGAFF
TRBD2 NA TRBJ2-7 TRBV6-5 TGTGCCAGCAGTGAGCGGGGACCCTACGAGCAGTACTTC CASSERGPYEQYF
TRBD2 NA TRBJ2-1 TRBV27 TGTGCCAGCAGTCGCGGGGGGGATTACAATGAGCAGTTCTTC CASSRGGDYNEQFF
NA few TRBJ2-7 TRBV25-1 TGTGCCAGCGCCAAAACAGGGAGCTCCTACGAGCAGTACTTC CASAKTGSSYEQYF
NA NA TRBJ1-2 TRBV5-1 TGCGCCAGCAGCTTGGTCCAGACAGGAGATGGCTACACCTTC CASSLVQTGDGYTF
NA NA TRBJ2-5 TRBV2 TGTGCCGGCATCGAGGGAGAGACCCAGTACTTC CAGIEGETQYF
NA NA TRBJ2-1 TRBV5-4 TGTGCCAGCAGCCCGGCGACCCTTTGGGGTGAGCAGTTCTTC CASSPATLWGEQFF
NA NA TRBJ2-3 TRBV19 TGTGCCAGTAGTATTGGAACAGGGTGGTTGTCAGATACGCAGTATTTT CASSIGTGWLSDTQYF
NA few TRBJ2-2 TRBV6-7 TGTGCCAGCAGTTACTCGACCCACAGGGGAGGGGCCGGGGAGCTGTTTTTT CASSYSTHRGGAGELFF
TRBD1 NA TRBJ2-2 TRBV30 TGTGCCTGGAGTGTACGACCCGGGACAGGGGGCTTGCCCGGGGAGCTGTTTTTT CAWSVRPGTGGLPGELFF
NA NA TRBJ2-1 TRBV5-6 TGTGCCAGCAGCTCGATCCGGGGATTTGAGCAGTTCTTC CASSSIRGFEQFF
NA NA TRBJ2-3 TRBV9 TGTGCCAGCAGCCCAGGGACTTCGGGGACGCAGTATTTT CASSPGTSGTQYF
NA NA TRBJ2-3 TRBV6-1 TGTGCCAGCAGTGAAAGGGCGGCCACGTTTAGCACAGATACGCAGTATTTT CASSERAATFSTDTQYF
NA NA TRBJ2-7 TRBV30 TGTGCCTGGAGAGACGGACTAACCTCCTACGAGCAGTACTTC CAWRDGLTSYEQYF
NA NA TRBJ1-2 TRBV5-3 TGTGCCAGAAGCCTTCGTTGTGACAACTATGGCTACACCTTC CARSLRCDNYGYTF
NA NA TRBJ2-2 TRBV5-1 TGCGCCGCCGAAACAAGGGACGGAACGAACACCGGGGAGCTGTTTTTT CAAETRDGTNTGELFF
NA NA TRBJ2-7 TRBV4-1 TGCGCCAGCAGCCAAGAAGGGCAGGGGGCTTTTAGCGGGATTGTAGACTACGAGCAGTACTTC CASSQEGQGAFSGIVDYEQYF
NA few TRBJ1-6 TRBV30 TGTGCCTGGAAGATCGGGCATTTGGGAGACGGCGCCTATAATTCACCCCTCCACTTT CAWKIGHLGDGAYNSPLHF
NA few TRBJ1-2 TRBV28 TGTGCCAGCAAGGGCAGGGGCACTGGCTACACCTTC CASKGRGTGYTF
TRBD1 NA TRBJ2-1 TRBV4-1 TGCGCCAGCAGCCAAGGTGGGACAGGGGGGTCCTACAATGAGCAGTTCTTC CASSQGGTGGSYNEQFF
NA NA TRBJ1-6 TRBV28 TGTGCCAGCACCCCGGGGGGGGGCACCAATTCACCCCTCCACTTT CASTPGGGTNSPLHF
NA NA TRBJ2-2 TRBV4-1 TGCGCCAGCAGCCACAGTGCGTTATTCGGTACAGGAAAAACGAACACCGGGGAGCTGTTTTTT CASSHSALFGTGKTNTGELFF
TRBD1 NA TRBJ2-7 TRBV6-5 TGTGCCAGCAGTTACGGGACAGGGGATCTATACGAGCAGTACTTC CASSYGTGDLYEQYF
NA NA TRBJ2-2 TRBV19 TGTGCCAGTAGGCAGGGGCCGAACACCGGGGAGCTGTTTTTT CASRQGPNTGELFF
NA NA TRBJ2-2 TRBV6-5 TGTGCCAGCAGGTCAGGGAACACCGGGGAGCTGTTTTTT CASRSGNTGELFF
NA NA TRBJ2-2 TRBV28 TGTGCCAGCAGTTTAGGGGGACGAACCGGGGAGCTGTTTTTT CASSLGGRTGELFF
NA NA TRBJ2-7 TRBV28 TGTGCCAGCAGCCGGACCAGGGGGCAGTACTTC CASSRTRGQYF
TRBD1 NA TRBJ1-1 TRBV7-2 TGTGCCAGCAGCTTACAGGGGGCGCGGTTGACCACTGAAGCTTTCTTT CASSLQGARLTTEAFF
NA NA TRBJ1-2 TRBV5-1 TGCGCCAGCAGCTTGGGGCTCAGGGCAGGCGTCTATGGCTACACCTTC CASSLGLRAGVYGYTF
NA NA TRBJ1-5 TRBV30 TGTGCCTGGAGTGCCACCGGGGAGCCCCAGCATTTT CAWSATGEPQHF
NA NA TRBJ2-2 TRBV2 TGTGCCAGCAGTGAACAAATCGGGGAGCTGTTTTTT CASSEQIGELFF
NA NA TRBJ1-1 TRBV28 TGTGCCAGCAGTGGTTACGGGGGGGACACTGAAGCTTTCTTT CASSGYGGDTEAFF
NA NA TRBJ2-2 TRBV11-3 TGTGCCAGCAGCCCCCGAAGTGACACCGGGGAGCTGTTTTTT CASSPRSDTGELFF
NA NA TRBJ2-1 TRBV27 TGTGCCAGCAGGTCACTCCGGGACGGCGTGTATAATGAGCAGTTCTTC CASRSLRDGVYNEQFF
TRBD1 NA TRBJ1-5 TRBV2 TGTGCCAGCATGACAGGGGTTACCCAGATGGGGCAGCCCCAGCATTTT CASMTGVTQMGQPQHF
NA once TRBJ2-5 TRBV2 TGTGCCAGCAGTGAGCGGCCCGGGCGGACCCAGTACTTC CASSERPGRTQYF
NA few TRBJ2-3 TRBV27 TGTGCCAGCAGTTTAGGGATGCTGAGCGATAGCACAGATACGCAGTATTTT CASSLGMLSDSTDTQYF
NA NA TRBJ1-2 TRBV4-1 TGCGCCAGCAGCCAAGATCTCCTTCAGGCCAGGAACTATGGCTACACCTTC CASSQDLLQARNYGYTF
NA NA TRBJ1-1 TRBV5-1 TGCGCCAGCAGCTTGGTGACACAAAGGCTGAACACTGAAGCTTTCTTT CASSLVTQRLNTEAFF
TRBD1 NA TRBJ2-5 TRBV5-4 TGTGCCAGCAGCGGGCCGGGACAGGGGGGAAGGCAAGAGACCCAGTACTTC CASSGPGQGGRQETQYF
NA NA TRBJ2-7 TRBV7-8 TGTGCCAGCAGCTTGAGGACAGAATTTTCCTACGAGCAGTACTTC CASSLRTEFSYEQYF
NA few TRBJ1-2 TRBV19 TGTGCCAGTAGTATACTGCTTGTTAACTATGGCTACACCTTC CASSILLVNYGYTF
TRBD2 few TRBJ2-7 TRBV7-9 TGTGCCAGCAGCCCTCAAGCGGGGGGTACCTACGAGCAGTACTTC CASSPQAGGTYEQYF
TRBD2 NA TRBJ2-5 TRBV7-2 TGTGCCAGCTCGCGGGGAGGGTGGGAGACCCAGTACTTC CASSRGGWETQYF
NA NA TRBJ2-1 TRBV7-6 TGTGCCAGCAGCTTATACGAATACAATGAGCAGTTCTTC CASSLYEYNEQFF